These 29 T cell receptor beta chains were all obtained from the same sample, sequenced in a study of beta chain features in type 1 diabetes. Investigators reverse transcribed all isolated RNA, so they sequenced expressed TCRB transcripts. Assay: immunoSEQ multiplex PCR; the TCRdb copy retains only in-frame clones and omits some. Here the sample spans 430,000 or so clones, about an eighth being singletons. The sequenced sample was naive CD4+ T cells from blood. The receptors originated from a woman between 18 and 29 years old in good health.

This clone was seen a handful of times. V gene TRBV29-1 combines with J gene TRBJ2-3, with TRBD2 identical over 7 bases. V shed 6 bases, J shed 4 bases, and the junction held 13 bases outside the gene matches. Germline V gene sequence: CDR1 SQVTM, CDR2 ANQGSEA. There are 15 residues in the CDR3. The CDR3 reads CSVDGGTGGPDTQYF. The CDR3 DNA sequence: TGCAGCGTGGATGGCGGTACGGGGGGTCCAGATACGCAGTATTTT.

In this sample, this clone turned up a few times. This sequence joins TRBV5-1 and TRBJ2-1; 7 bases align to TRBD2. J gave up 10 bases and V 2 bases, and 3 bases lay outside the gene matches. This CDR3 is built from 12 residues. The germline gives CDR1 SGHRS, CDR2 YFSETQ. In nucleotides, the CDR3 is TGCGCCAGCAGCTTCGAGCGGGGAGAGCAGTTCTTC. Translating gives CASSFERGEQFF.

V is TRBV9 and J is TRBJ2-6, with TRBD2 as a possible D gene (6 bases). Trimming removed 4 bases from V and 4 bases from J, with 18 bases in between. This CDR3 is built from 17 residues. CDR1 is SGDLS and CDR2 is YYNGEE in the germline V gene. The CDR3 region is CASSTPRRGSGANVLTF. The CDR3 nucleotides read TGTGCCAGCAGCACCCCCCGGAGGGGATCGGGGGCCAACGTCCTGACTTTC. Variable domain in full (rest from reference TRBV9 and TRBJ2-6): DSGVTQTPKHLITATGQRVTLRCSPRSGDLSVYWYQQSLDQGLQFLIQYYNGEERAKGNILERFSAQQFPDLHSELNLSSLELGDSALYFCASSTPRRGSGANVLTFGAGSRLTVL.

The chain joins TRBV11-2 to TRBJ2-5; D is unclear. Trimming cost V 3 bases and J 5 bases, with 10 bases left between them. Germline assignment: CDR1 SGHAT and CDR2 FQNNGV. This CDR3 has 13 amino acids. CDR3 loop: CASSFNLGETQYF. In nucleotides, the CDR3 is TGTGCCAGCAGCTTTAATTTAGGGGAGACCCAGTACTTC. Supplemented by reference TRBV11-2 and TRBJ2-5, the full variable domain reads EAGVAQSPRYKIIEKRQSVAFWCNPISGHATLYWYQQILGQGPKLLIQFQNNGVVDDSQLPKDRFSAERLKGVDSTLKIQPAKLEDSAVYLCASSFNLGETQYFGPGTRLLVL.

The table lists this clone with a few counts. V usage is TRBV7-2 and J usage is TRBJ2-7; 7 bases fit TRBD1. Germline V lookup: CDR1 SGHTA, CDR2 FQGNSA. V shed 3 bases, J shed 3 bases, and the junction held 2 bases outside the gene matches. This CDR3 comprises 13 residues. CDR3 in DNA: TGTGCCAGCAGCTTGACAGGGTTCTACGAGCAGTACGTC. This translates into CASSLTGFYEQYV.

The chain employs TRBV5-4 and TRBJ1-4; 8 bases are a match to TRBD1. Germline values: CDR1 SGHNT, CDR2 YYREEE (reference sequence). The CDR3 runs to 16 residues. Trimming removed 4 bases from V and 4 bases from J; junction bases left unmatched: 9. The CDR3 DNA is TGTGCCAGCAGCACCACGTACGGACAGGGTAATGAAAAACTGTTTTTT. Translation gives CASSTTYGQGNEKLFF.

The table lists this clone with a few counts. This chain joins TRBV4-3 and TRBJ2-3; D might be TRBD1 (5 bases). The CDR3 loop spans 16 amino acids. V was clipped by 0 bases and J by 5 bases, with 15 bases between them. CDR1 and CDR2 from the germline V gene are LGHNA and YSLEER. For the CDR3, the DNA is TGCGCCAGCAGCCAAGACAGGGTGTATGTAGGAGATACGCAGTATTTT. It translates to CASSQDRVYVGDTQYF.

J is TRBJ2-5 and V is TRBV28, with D tentatively TRBD2 (5 bases). The germline CDR1 and CDR2 sequences are MDHEN and SYDVKM. Deletions cut 3 bases from V and 5 bases from J, with 13 bases between. The length of the CDR3 is 14 residues. The CDR3 bases are TGTGCCAGCAGTTTTGTGGGGTCGGGGGAGACCCAGTACTTC. As protein: CASSFVGSGETQYF.

This clone was detected a few times. The V gene is TRBV2, the J gene TRBJ2-2, with 7 bases that match TRBD1. Germline lookup yields CDR1 SNHLY and CDR2 FYNNEI. The CDR3 runs 15 residues. Trimming took 6 bases from V and 5 from J; bases not matched to a gene: 9. DNA for the CDR3: TGTGCCAGCAGCAGTCAGGGACAGCAAACCGGGGAGCTGTTTTTT. It specifies CASSSQGQQTGELFF.

Note on this clone: The germline gene is not matched at one end of the junction; a read error may be the cause. The V call is TRBV7-2, the J call TRBJ2-7; 9 bases match TRBD2. This CDR3 region has 14 residues. Germline CDR1 reads SGHTA; CDR2 reads FQGNSA. CDR3 residues: CASSLEAGTSNLHF. The CDR3 DNA reads as TGTGCCAGCAGCTTAGAGGCCGGGACTAGCAACCTGCACTTC.

This clone was found a few times. The J gene is TRBJ1-1, the V gene TRBV4-3, with D possibly matching TRBD1 (6 bases). The CDR3 has 17 amino acids. The ends were cut back, 0 bases at V and 0 bases at J, with 14 bases in the middle. Germline V gene sequence: CDR1 LGHNA, CDR2 YSLEER. The CDR3 DNA follows: TGCGCCAGCAGCCAAGATCAATGGGGGGCCGTGAACACTGAAGCTTTCTTT. Its protein product is CASSQDQWGAVNTEAFF.

This clone has only a few counts. The chain couples TRBV5-6 to TRBJ1-2, with 11 bases fitting TRBD1. Germline V gives CDR1 SGHDT, CDR2 YYEEEE. The CDR3 is 15 residues long. The V segment lost 4 bases and the J segment 4 bases; nucleotides outside the gene matches: 6. In DNA form, the CDR3 reads TGTGCCAGCAGCGCGGGACAGGGGGTGGCCTATGGCTACACCTTC. This gives the protein CASSAGQGVAYGYTF.

This chain uses TRBV7-2 with TRBJ2-1; D is undetermined. CDR3 size: 13 residues. Germline loops: CDR1 SGHTA, CDR2 FQGNSA. Trimming cost V 3 bases and J 7 bases, with 10 bases left between them. In DNA form, the CDR3 reads TGTGCCAGCAGCTTTATGGGGATTAATGAGCAGTTCTTC. Its protein product is CASSFMGINEQFF.

This clone has only a few counts. The chain links TRBV7-3 to TRBJ2-5; maybe TRBD2 (6 bases). Germline V gives CDR1 SGHTA, CDR2 FQGTGA. V was pared by 2 bases and J by 5 bases, with 18 bases between. The CDR3 is made up of 16 amino acids. The CDR3 reads CASSLYATSPRETQYF. In nucleotides, the CDR3 is TGTGCCAGCAGCTTATATGCGACTAGTCCCCGGGAGACCCAGTACTTC.

This clone was detected a few times. The rearrangement joins TRBV5-1 to TRBJ2-3, with unresolved D. The CDR3 is 14 amino acids. CDR1 and CDR2 from the germline V gene are SGHRS and YFSETQ. The ends were cut back, 3 bases at V and 1 base at J, with 9 bases in the middle. This CDR3 is CASSSNLGTDTQYF. The CDR3 nucleotides are TGCGCCAGCAGCTCGAACCTCGGCACAGATACGCAGTATTTT. Complete variable domain (other parts from reference TRBV5-1 and TRBJ2-3): KAGVTQTPRYLIKTRGQQVTLSCSPISGHRSVSWYQQTPGQGLQFLFEYFSETQRNKGNFPGRFSGRQFSNSRSEMNVSTLELGDSALYLCASSSNLGTDTQYFGPGTRLTVL.

This clone was counted only a few times. V usage is TRBV7-9 and J usage is TRBJ2-7; possibly TRBD1 for D (6 bases). V lost 8 bases and J 9 bases, leaving 14 bases between the germline ends. Germline CDR1 is SEHNR and CDR2 is FQNEAQ (reference sequence). The CDR3 is 11 residues long. Here the CDR3 reads CASLTGTGQYF. The DNA of the CDR3 is TGTGCCAGCCTTACAGGGACGGGGCAGTACTTC. The whole variable domain, filled in from reference TRBV7-9 and TRBJ2-7, reads DTGVSQNPRHKITKRGQNVTFRCDPISEHNRLYWYRQTLGQGPEFLTYFQNEAQLEKSRLLSDRFSAERPKGSFSTLEIQRTEQGDSAMYLCASLTGTGQYFGPGTRLTVT.

The sample holds a few counts of this clone. J is TRBJ2-3 and V is TRBV19; D uncertain. Trimming cost V 4 bases and J 3 bases, with 8 bases left between them. The germline V gene has CDR1 LNHDA and CDR2 SQIVND (reference sequence). The CDR3 has 13 residues. CDR3 sequence: CASSTVLTDTQYF. In nucleotides, the CDR3 is TGTGCCAGTAGTACCGTCTTGACAGATACGCAGTATTTT.

This clone has a count of ten or more. The chain couples TRBV7-2 to TRBJ2-3; the D call may be TRBD1 or TRBD2 (5 bases each). Trimming took 5 bases from V and 4 from J, leaving 16 bases between them. Germline CDR1 is SGHTA and CDR2 is FQGNSA. The CDR3 covers 15 residues. The CDR3 sequence is CASSRDLGSADTQYF. In nucleotides, the CDR3 is TGTGCCAGCAGCCGGGACCTTGGTTCTGCAGATACGCAGTATTTT.

The chain joins TRBV7-3 to TRBJ2-4; 9 bases align to TRBD1. The germline V gene has CDR1 SGHTA and CDR2 FQGTGA. The trim removed 4 bases at V and 13 bases at J, leaving 11 bases unmatched. CDR3 length: 14 residues. CDR3 sequence: CASSSDTGGAVQYF. In nucleotides, the CDR3 is TGTGCCAGCAGCTCAGACACAGGGGGCGCGGTCCAGTACTTC.

This clone was seen a few times. The rearrangement uses TRBV7-2 and TRBJ2-5; no reliable D call. V dropped 1 base and J dropped 1 base, with 7 bases sitting between them. This CDR3 has 14 residues. Germline V gene lookup returns CDR1 SGHTA and CDR2 FQGNSA. CDR3: CASSLVWAQETQYF. CDR3 bases: TGTGCCAGCAGCTTAGTGTGGGCCCAAGAGACCCAGTACTTC.

The chain links TRBV9 to TRBJ2-3; maybe TRBD1 (5 bases). The V gene lost 1 base and the J gene lost 0 bases, with 9 bases spanning the gap. The CDR3 spans 15 residues. Looked up from germline, CDR1 is SGDLS and CDR2 is YYNGEE. The CDR3 nucleotides read TGTGCCAGCAGCGTAACGGCAGGGAGCACAGATACGCAGTATTTT. Translation gives CASSVTAGSTDTQYF.

V usage is TRBV28 and J usage is TRBJ2-7; D uncertain. The CDR3 runs 15 residues. The V gene's germline CDR1 is MDHEN and CDR2 SYDVKM. The V end lost 6 bases, the J end lost 0 bases, and 15 bases lay between the germline ends. The CDR3 here is CASSRPGESSYEQYV. The CDR3 DNA reads TGTGCCAGCAGCCGCCCGGGCGAGAGCTCCTACGAGCAGTACGTC.

The chain has TRBV7-9 and TRBJ2-7, with unresolved D. The germline V and J ends were trimmed by 1 base and 13 bases, with 14 bases remaining between them. The CDR3 sequence is 12 residues long. Per germline, CDR1 SEHNR and CDR2 FQNEAQ (reference sequence). CDR3 nucleotide sequence: TGTGCCAGCAGCTTAGGCGGTCAGTCCCCCTACTTC. Translated, it gives CASSLGGQSPYF.

This clone has more than one count but fewer than ten. The chain is built from TRBV7-2 and TRBJ2-3; D gene ambiguous. Germline CDR1 reads SGHTA; CDR2 reads FQGNSA. V lost 2 bases, J lost 4 bases, and 4 bases lay in between. There are 12 residues in the CDR3. CDR3 residues: CASSLSSDTQYF. CDR3 bases: TGTGCCAGCAGCTTATCTTCAGATACGCAGTATTTT.

The chain recombines TRBV10-3 with TRBJ1-5, with D tentatively TRBD1 (5 bases). The CDR3 is 13 residues long. The germline V gene has CDR1 ENHRY and CDR2 SYGVKD. V was trimmed by 6 bases and J by 7 bases, leaving 13 bases between them. The CDR3 region has the DNA TGTGCCATCAGCCGGGACTTCGACCAGCCCCAGCATTTT. The encoded protein is CAISRDFDQPQHF.

The CDR3 DNA reads as TGCAGCGTTGCCCGGACAGGGACATTGGGCTACACCTTC. It codes for CSVARTGTLGYTF. This chain connects TRBV29-1 to TRBJ1-2; TRBD1 agrees at 8 bases. The CDR3 sequence is 13 residues long. Germline V CDR1 and CDR2: SQVTM, ANQGSEA. Losses at the gene ends were 4 bases for V and 8 bases for J; bases not matched to a gene: 9.

V usage is TRBV6-5 and J usage is TRBJ2-3; weak D call: TRBD2 (6 bases). The germline V and J ends were trimmed by 6 bases and 9 bases, with 16 bases remaining between them. Germline CDR1 MNHEY, CDR2 SVGAGI. The CDR3 is 13 amino acids. The CDR3 reads CASSSLGTLTQYF. The DNA of the CDR3 is TGTGCCAGCAGCAGCCTCGGGACTCTAACGCAGTATTTT.

This clone showed up just a few times. J is TRBJ2-5 and V is TRBV6-5; D may be TRBD2 (6 bases). Between the trimmed V and J ends, which lost 6 bases and 1 base, there was a span of 15 bases. CDR1 is MNHEY, CDR2 SVGAGI, per germline. CDR3 size: 15 residues. CDR3 in amino acids: CASSRGVTAQETQYF. CDR3 in DNA: TGTGCCAGCAGCCGCGGGGTGACAGCCCAAGAGACCCAGTACTTC.

In this sample, this clone turned up a few times. This CDR3 is also generated by other DNA sequences in the sample. The J gene is TRBJ2-1, the V gene TRBV9; TRBD1 matches 8 bases. The CDR3 has 15 residues. CDR1 and CDR2 from the germline V gene are SGDLS and YYNGEE. Trimming removed 3 bases from V and 4 bases from J; junction bases left unmatched: 6. CDR3 nucleotide sequence: TGTGCCAGCAGCGCTGGACAGGGTACTTACAATGAGCAGTTCTTC. It is translated as CASSAGQGTYNEQFF.